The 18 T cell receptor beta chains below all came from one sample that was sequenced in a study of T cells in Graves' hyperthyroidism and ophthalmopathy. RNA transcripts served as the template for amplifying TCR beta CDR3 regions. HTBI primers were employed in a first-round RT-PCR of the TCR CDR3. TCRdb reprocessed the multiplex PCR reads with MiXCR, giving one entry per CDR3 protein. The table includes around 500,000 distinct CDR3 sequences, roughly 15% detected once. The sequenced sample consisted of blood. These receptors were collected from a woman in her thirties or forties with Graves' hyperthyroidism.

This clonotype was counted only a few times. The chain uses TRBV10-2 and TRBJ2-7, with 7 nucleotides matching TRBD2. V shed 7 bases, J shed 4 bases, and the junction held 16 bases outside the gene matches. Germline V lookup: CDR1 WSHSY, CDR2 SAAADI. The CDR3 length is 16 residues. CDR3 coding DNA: TGCGCCAGCATAAGAGGTGTTGGCGGGAGAGGGTACGAGCAGTACTTC. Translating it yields CASIRGVGGRGYEQYF.

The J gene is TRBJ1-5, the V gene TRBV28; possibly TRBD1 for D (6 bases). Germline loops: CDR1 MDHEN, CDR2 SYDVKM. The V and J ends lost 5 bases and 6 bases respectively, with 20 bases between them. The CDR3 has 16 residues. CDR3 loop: CASSPLGGKQGQPQHF. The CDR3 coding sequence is TGTGCCAGCAGTCCATTGGGGGGCAAGCAGGGTCAGCCCCAGCATTTT.

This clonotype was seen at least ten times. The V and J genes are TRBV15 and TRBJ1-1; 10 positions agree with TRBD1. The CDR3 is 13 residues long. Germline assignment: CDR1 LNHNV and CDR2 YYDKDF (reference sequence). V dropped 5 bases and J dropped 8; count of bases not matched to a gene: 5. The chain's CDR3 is CATSGDRGTEAFF. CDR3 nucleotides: TGTGCCACCAGCGGGGACAGGGGCACGGAAGCTTTCTTT. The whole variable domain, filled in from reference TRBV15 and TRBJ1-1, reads DAMVIQNPRYQVTQFGKPVTLSCSQTLNHNVMYWYQQKSSQAPKLLFHYYDKDFNNEADTPDNFQSRRPNTSFCFLDIRSPGLGDTAMYLCATSGDRGTEAFFGQGTRLTVV.

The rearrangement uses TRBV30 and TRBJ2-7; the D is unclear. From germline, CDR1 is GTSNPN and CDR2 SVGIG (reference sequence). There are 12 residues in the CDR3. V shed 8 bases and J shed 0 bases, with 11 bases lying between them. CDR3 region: CAGGRSSYEQYF. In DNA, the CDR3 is TGTGCCGGTGGCCGGAGCTCCTACGAGCAGTACTTC.

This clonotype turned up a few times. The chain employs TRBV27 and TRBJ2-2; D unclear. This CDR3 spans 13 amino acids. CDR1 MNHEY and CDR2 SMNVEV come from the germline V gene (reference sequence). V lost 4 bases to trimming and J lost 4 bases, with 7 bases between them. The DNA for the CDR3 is TGTGCCAGCAGTTGGGCCTCCACCGGGGAGCTGTTTTTT. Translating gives CASSWASTGELFF.

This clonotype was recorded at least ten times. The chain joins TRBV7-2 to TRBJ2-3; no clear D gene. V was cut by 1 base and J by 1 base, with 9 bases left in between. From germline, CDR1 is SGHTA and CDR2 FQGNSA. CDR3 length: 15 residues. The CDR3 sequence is CASSLVRARTDTQYF. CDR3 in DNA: TGTGCCAGCAGCTTAGTTAGGGCTCGCACAGATACGCAGTATTTT.

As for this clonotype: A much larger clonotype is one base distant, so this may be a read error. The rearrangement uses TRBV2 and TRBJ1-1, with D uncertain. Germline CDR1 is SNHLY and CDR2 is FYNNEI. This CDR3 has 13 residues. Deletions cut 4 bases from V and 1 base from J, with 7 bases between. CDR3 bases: TGTGCCAGCAGTGGACTAGAGAACACTGAAGCTTTCTTT. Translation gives CASSGLENTEAFF.

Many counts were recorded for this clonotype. The CDR3 loop is CSARDASDLQETQYF. CDR3 sequence (DNA): TGCAGTGCTAGAGATGCGAGCGACCTACAAGAGACCCAGTACTTC. The rearrangement uses TRBV20-1 and TRBJ2-5; D gene uncertain. The V end lost 0 bases, the J end lost 2 bases, and 13 bases lay between the germline ends. CDR1 DFQATT and CDR2 SNEGSKA come from the germline V gene (reference sequence). CDR3 length equals 15 residues.

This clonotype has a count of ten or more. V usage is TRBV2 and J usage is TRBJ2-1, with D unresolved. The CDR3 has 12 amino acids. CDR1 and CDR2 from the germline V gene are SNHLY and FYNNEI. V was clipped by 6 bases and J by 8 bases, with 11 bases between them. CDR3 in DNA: TGTGCCAGCAGCGAGATTGTGCATGAGCAGTTCTTC. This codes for CASSEIVHEQFF.

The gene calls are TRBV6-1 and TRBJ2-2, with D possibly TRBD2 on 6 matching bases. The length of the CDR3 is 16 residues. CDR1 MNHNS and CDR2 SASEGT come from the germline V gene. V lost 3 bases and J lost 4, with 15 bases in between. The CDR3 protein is CASSDPRRGTTGELFF. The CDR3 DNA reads TGTGCCAGCAGTGACCCTAGACGGGGGACCACCGGGGAGCTGTTTTTT.

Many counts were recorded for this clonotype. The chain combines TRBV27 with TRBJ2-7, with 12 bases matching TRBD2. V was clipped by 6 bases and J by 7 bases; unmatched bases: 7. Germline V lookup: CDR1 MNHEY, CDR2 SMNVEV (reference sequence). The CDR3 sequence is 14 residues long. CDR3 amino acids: CASSPGLAGFEQYF. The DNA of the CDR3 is TGTGCCAGCAGCCCAGGACTAGCGGGATTTGAGCAGTACTTC.

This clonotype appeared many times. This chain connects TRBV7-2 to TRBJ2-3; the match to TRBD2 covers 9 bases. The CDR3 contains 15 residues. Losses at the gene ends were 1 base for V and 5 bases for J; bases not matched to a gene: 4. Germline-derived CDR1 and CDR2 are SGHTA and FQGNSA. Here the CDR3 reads CASSLVAGVVDTQYF. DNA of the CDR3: TGTGCCAGCAGCTTAGTAGCGGGAGTGGTAGATACGCAGTATTTT.

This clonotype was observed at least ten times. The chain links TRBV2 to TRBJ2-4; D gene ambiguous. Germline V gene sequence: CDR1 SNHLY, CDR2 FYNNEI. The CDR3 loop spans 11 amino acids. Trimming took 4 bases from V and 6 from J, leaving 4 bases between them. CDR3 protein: CASSVSNIQYF. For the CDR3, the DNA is TGTGCCAGCAGTGTATCAAACATTCAGTACTTC.

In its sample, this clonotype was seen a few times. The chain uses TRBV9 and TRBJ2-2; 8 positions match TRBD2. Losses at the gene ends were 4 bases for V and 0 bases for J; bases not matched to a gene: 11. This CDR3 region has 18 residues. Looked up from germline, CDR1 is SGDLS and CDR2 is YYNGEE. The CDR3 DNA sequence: TGTGCCAGCAGCCCCTATTGGACTAGCATTGCGAACACCGGGGAGCTGTTTTTT. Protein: CASSPYWTSIANTGELFF. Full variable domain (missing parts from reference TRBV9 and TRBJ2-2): DSGVTQTPKHLITATGQRVTLRCSPRSGDLSVYWYQQSLDQGLQFLIQYYNGEERAKGNILERFSAQQFPDLHSELNLSSLELGDSALYFCASSPYWTSIANTGELFFGEGSRLTVL.

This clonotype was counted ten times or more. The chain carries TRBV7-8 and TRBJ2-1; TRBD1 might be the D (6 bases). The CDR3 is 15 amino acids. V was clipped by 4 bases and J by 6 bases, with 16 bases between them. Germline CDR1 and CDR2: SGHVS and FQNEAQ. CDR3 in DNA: TGTGCCAGCAGCTCTCAACTGGGACAACCCAATGAGCAGTTCTTC. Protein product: CASSSQLGQPNEQFF.

The CDR3 region is CASSEGGGEGQYF. The CDR3, as DNA: TGTGCCAGCAGTGAAGGGGGTGGGGAGGGCCAGTACTTC. V is TRBV28 and J is TRBJ2-5, with D tentatively TRBD2 (7 bases). The V end lost 5 bases, the J end lost 10 bases, and 17 bases lay between the germline ends. Germline CDR1 and CDR2: MDHEN and SYDVKM. The CDR3 extends over 13 amino acids. Full variable domain (remainder filled in from reference TRBV28 and TRBJ2-5): DVKVTQSSRYLVKRTGEKVFLECVQDMDHENMFWYRQDPGLGLRLIYFSYDVKMKEKGDIPEGYSVSREKKERFSLILESASTNQTSMYLCASSEGGGEGQYFGPGTRLLVL.

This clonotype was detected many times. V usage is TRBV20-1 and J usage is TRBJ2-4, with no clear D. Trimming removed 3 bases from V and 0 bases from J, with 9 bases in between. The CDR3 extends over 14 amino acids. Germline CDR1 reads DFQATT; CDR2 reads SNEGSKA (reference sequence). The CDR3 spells CSASFSLAKNIQYF. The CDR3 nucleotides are TGCAGTGCTAGTTTCTCTCTAGCCAAAAACATTCAGTACTTC.

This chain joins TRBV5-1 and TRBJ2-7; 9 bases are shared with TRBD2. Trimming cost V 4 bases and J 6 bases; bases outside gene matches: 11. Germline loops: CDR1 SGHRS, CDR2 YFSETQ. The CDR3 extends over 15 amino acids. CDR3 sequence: CASSELAGAPGEQYF. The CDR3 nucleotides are TGCGCCAGCAGCGAATTAGCGGGAGCCCCCGGCGAGCAGTACTTC.